The next 22 T cell receptor beta chains were all read from a single sample in a study of blood T cells in healthy people across ages. It was with a sample-barcoded 5' primer and a J-beta primer mix that a second PCR of roughly 7 to 12 cycles was run. TCRdb processed the 5' RACE reads anew with MiXCR; each CDR3 protein has one entry. Here the sample spans around 800,000 distinct CDR3 sequences, about 59% being singletons. Sequenced sample: blood. The origin of the receptors is a man aged 25 to 40 in good health.

The chain employs TRBV7-9 and TRBJ2-3; D not resolved. Per the germline V gene, CDR1 is SEHNR and CDR2 is FQNEAQ (reference sequence). V lost 7 bases to trimming and J lost 1 base, with 9 bases between them. The CDR3 runs 13 residues. CDR3 protein: CASNFRGTDTQYF. DNA of the CDR3: TGTGCCAGCAACTTTCGAGGCACAGATACGCAGTATTTT.

On this clonotype: It is likely a read error, because the conserved phenylalanine at the end of the CDR3 is missing. The chain couples TRBV3-1 to TRBJ2-7, with D unclear. CDR3 length: 12 residues. Germline CDR1 is LGHDT and CDR2 is YNNKEL (reference sequence). V lost 1 base and J 4 bases, leaving 5 bases between the germline ends. The CDR3 nucleotides are TGTGCCAGCAGCCAAGCGGGTTACGAGCAGTACATC. This gives the protein CASSQAGYEQYI.

The V call is TRBV10-3, the J call TRBJ2-3; either TRBD1 or TRBD2 may supply D (6 bases each). V lost 3 bases and J lost 4, with 11 bases in between. The germline CDR1 and CDR2 sequences are ENHRY and SYGVKD. CDR3 length: 14 amino acids. The CDR3 sequence: CAISDGGGPDTQYF. The CDR3 DNA is TGTGCCATCAGTGATGGAGGGGGGCCAGATACGCAGTATTTT.

The chain links TRBV25-1 to TRBJ1-1, with unresolved D. There are 16 residues in the CDR3. Germline V gene lookup returns CDR1 MGHDK and CDR2 SYGVNS. Trimming shortened V by 5 bases and J by 4 bases, and 20 bases separated the two germline ends. The CDR3 protein is CASSPHPLLGGTEAFF. The DNA of the CDR3 is TGTGCCAGCAGTCCTCACCCCCTCCTAGGCGGCACTGAAGCTTTCTTT.

This clonotype was found many times. The J gene is TRBJ2-1, the V gene TRBV25-1, with TRBD1 matching over 9 bases. The trim removed 1 base at V and 6 bases at J, leaving 4 bases unmatched. This CDR3 comprises 15 residues. CDR1 MGHDK and CDR2 SYGVNS come from the germline V gene. CDR3 bases: TGTGCCAGCAGTGAATCCGACAGGGGGGTCAATGAGCAGTTCTTC. This gives the protein CASSESDRGVNEQFF.

The rearrangement joins TRBV3-1 to TRBJ1-2; D is undetermined. Germline CDR1 and CDR2: LGHDT and YNNKEL (reference sequence). CDR3 length equals 13 residues. V lost 7 bases and J lost 4, with 13 bases in between. CDR3 protein: CASTSTQAYGYTF. The CDR3 DNA reads TGTGCCAGCACCTCTACCCAGGCCTATGGCTACACCTTC.

The rearrangement links TRBV7-2 to TRBJ2-5; 7 positions match TRBD2. This CDR3 has 14 residues. Germline V gene lookup returns CDR1 SGHTA and CDR2 FQGNSA. V was pared by 1 base and J by 3 bases, with 2 bases of the junction left unmatched. The CDR3 region is CASSLGRGKETQYF. In DNA, the CDR3 is TGTGCCAGCAGCTTAGGGCGGGGGAAAGAGACCCAGTACTTC.

The rearrangement joins TRBV13 to TRBJ2-5; 8 bases are shared with TRBD1. Germline V gene data show CDR1 as PRHDT and CDR2 as FYEKMQ (reference sequence). J was trimmed by 11 bases and V by 0 bases; bases with no gene match: 11. The CDR3 loop spans 15 amino acids. This CDR3 is CASSLGGGQVREQYF. The CDR3 DNA sequence: TGTGCCAGCAGCTTAGGCGGGGGACAGGTAAGAGAGCAGTACTTC.

This clonotype was observed a handful of times. This chain uses TRBV7-9 with TRBJ2-1; 9 bases fit TRBD2. The length of the CDR3 is 12 residues. The junction had 5 bases not matched to a gene; V was cut back by 11 bases and J by 6 bases. Germline V gene lookup returns CDR1 SEHNR and CDR2 FQNEAQ (reference sequence). CDR3 in DNA: TGTGCCGCCGCGGGGGGGCCCAATGAGCAGTTCTTC. It codes for CAAAGGPNEQFF.

The J gene is TRBJ1-2, the V gene TRBV7-9; D is possibly TRBD1 (5 bases). The CDR3 totals 13 residues. V lost 5 bases, J lost 4 bases, and 11 bases lay in between. Germline assignment: CDR1 SEHNR and CDR2 FQNEAQ (reference sequence). The DNA of the CDR3 is TGTGCCAGCAGCCATAGACAGAGCTATGGCTACACCTTC. Protein: CASSHRQSYGYTF.

On this clonotype itself: Possible read error: a much larger clone is one base away. This chain links TRBV7-9 with TRBJ2-3; possible D gene TRBD2, 5 bases. CDR1 SEHNR and CDR2 FQNEAQ come from the germline V gene (reference sequence). The CDR3 extends over 11 amino acids. V gave up 6 bases and J gave up 4 bases, with 5 bases separating them. CDR3 amino acids: CASREADTQYF. The CDR3 DNA follows: TGTGCCAGCAGGGAGGCAGATACGCAGTATTTT.

The chain joins TRBV6-5 to TRBJ2-7; D may match TRBD1 or TRBD2 (5 bases each). The CDR3 loop spans 15 amino acids. V was pared by 6 bases and J by 3 bases, with 18 bases between. From germline, CDR1 is MNHEY and CDR2 SVGAGI. The CDR3 DNA sequence: TGTGCCAGCAGATTCGGGACGGGGAAATACTACGAGCAGTACTTC. Amino acids: CASRFGTGKYYEQYF.

This clonotype was detected many times. J is TRBJ2-7 and V is TRBV28, with no clear D. CDR1 and CDR2 from the germline V gene are MDHEN and SYDVKM. The CDR3 covers 12 residues. The V and J ends lost 4 bases and 4 bases respectively, with 8 bases between them. As DNA, the CDR3 is TGTGCCAGCAGTTCCGGACCATACGAGCAGTACTTC. It specifies CASSSGPYEQYF. Looking up the rest from reference TRBV28 and TRBJ2-7 gives the full variable domain: DVKVTQSSRYLVKRTGEKVFLECVQDMDHENMFWYRQDPGLGLRLIYFSYDVKMKEKGDIPEGYSVSREKKERFSLILESASTNQTSMYLCASSSGPYEQYFGPGTRLTVT.

This chain uses TRBV2 with TRBJ2-7; D may be TRBD1 (5 bases). The DNA end favors TRBJ2-5, so the J call may be wrong. The CDR3 has 13 residues. CDR1 and CDR2 (germline): SNHLY, FYNNEI. The CDR3 region is CASSGQGVETQYF. In DNA, the CDR3 is TGTGCCAGCAGTGGGCAGGGTGTTGAGACCCAGTACTTC.

This chain joins TRBV12-3 or TRBV12-4 and TRBJ2-5, with D maybe TRBD1 (6 bases). V was cut by 7 bases and J by 1 base, with 10 bases left in between. The length of the CDR3 is 13 residues. The CDR3 region is CASNQGGQETQYF. The CDR3 bases are TGTGCCAGCAACCAAGGGGGCCAAGAGACCCAGTACTTC.

This clonotype was detected only a few times. The gene calls are TRBV12-3 or TRBV12-4 and TRBJ2-1; 7 bases agree with TRBD2. V gave up 3 bases and J gave up 8 bases; unmatched junction bases: 1. The CDR3 spans 12 residues. CDR3 amino acids: CASSFGGDEQFF. The CDR3 nucleotides are TGTGCCAGCAGTTTTGGGGGGGATGAGCAGTTCTTC.

This chain connects TRBV4-1 to TRBJ2-5, with D tentatively TRBD1 (9 bases). The J call could be wrong; TRBJ2-7 is a better fit for the DNA end. The CDR3 is 16 amino acids. The V gene's germline CDR1 is MGHRA and CDR2 YSYEKL. CDR3 DNA sequence: TGCGCCAGCAGCCATCGCGGGGGGACAGGGCACTACGAGCAGTACTTC. Its protein product is CASSHRGGTGHYEQYF.

This clonotype was picked up a small number of times. The J gene is TRBJ2-3, the V gene TRBV24-1; possible D gene TRBD2, 6 bases. Trimming removed 1 base at V and 4 bases at J, with 11 bases between. CDR1 is KGHDR and CDR2 is SFDVKD in the germline V gene. This CDR3 has 15 residues. This chain's CDR3 is CATSDFAGTADTQYF. The DNA for the CDR3 is TGTGCCACCAGTGATTTCGCGGGGACTGCAGATACGCAGTATTTT.

This clonotype was counted a single time. The chain is built from TRBV7-2 and TRBJ2-5; 12 nucleotides match TRBD2. The CDR3 runs 18 residues. Germline values: CDR1 SGHTA, CDR2 FQGNSA. V shed 1 base and J 2 bases; nucleotides not matched to a gene: 8. The CDR3 loop reads CASSLVSSGGANQETQYF. CDR3 bases: TGTGCCAGCAGCTTAGTGTCTAGCGGGGGGGCGAATCAAGAGACCCAGTACTTC.

The V gene is TRBV5-1, the J gene TRBJ1-2; 9 bases map to TRBD1. The germline V gene encodes CDR1 SGHRS and CDR2 YFSETQ. The junction had 10 bases not matched to a gene; V was cut back by 4 bases and J by 6 bases. There are 15 residues in the CDR3. The CDR3 here is CASSKHRGREDGYTF. The CDR3 nucleotides read TGCGCCAGCAGCAAACACAGGGGGCGCGAGGATGGCTACACCTTC.

This clonotype was detected many times. The chain recombines TRBV7-2 with TRBJ2-1; D remains unclear. Germline CDR1 reads SGHTA; CDR2 reads FQGNSA. This CDR3 is 13 amino acids long. V was clipped by 5 bases and J by 7 bases, with 12 bases between them. The CDR3 protein is CASSPRPDNEQFF. DNA of the CDR3: TGTGCCAGCAGCCCGAGGCCCGATAATGAGCAGTTCTTC. Full variable domain (missing parts from reference TRBV7-2 and TRBJ2-1): GAGVSQSPSNKVTEKGKDVELRCDPISGHTALYWYRQSLGQGLEFLIYFQGNSAPDKSGLPSDRFSAERTGGSVSTLTIQRTQQEDSAVYLCASSPRPDNEQFFGPGTRLTVL.

The rearrangement uses TRBV5-1 and TRBJ1-6; TRBD1 matches 7 bases. Looked up from germline, CDR1 is SGHRS and CDR2 is YFSETQ. CDR3 length: 15 residues. After removal of 0 bases from V and 7 bases from J, the junction contained 4 bases not matched to a gene. The CDR3 region is CASSLARDRNSPLHF. The CDR3 nucleotides read TGCGCCAGCAGCTTGGCCCGGGACAGAAATTCACCCCTCCACTTT.